This TCR beta chain stems from a study of T cell responses to AZD1222 COVID-19 vaccine (dated by TCRdb to the early 2020s). Concerning the study at large: TCR sequencing was performed for about 250 trial participants, of whom around 210 were given two doses of AZD1222 and around 26 were given two doses of MenACWY control vaccine. Trial participants were enrolled into age subgroups of 18-55, 56-69 and 70-plus years, which contained roughly 140, 27 and 60 TCR-sequenced participants, respectively. What the work shows at the level of the full study, not this receptor alone: In the small 56-69-year group, the increase in depth fell short of significance, most likely because of low power. After two AZD1222 doses, spike-specific TCR breadth and depth were significantly higher than at day 0 and than in MenACWY recipients. Conclusions about previously exposed vaccinees were limited because only a handful of AZD1222 recipients were SARS-CoV-2 seropositive at baseline. Participants were mostly white British and included more females than males, and it was suggested by the authors that clonal diversity may have been underestimated. Reportedly, close to half of the unique spike-specific TCRs recognized epitopes lying outside the regions that are mutated in the B.1.351 and B.1.1.7 variants. Because no samples from the day 14 peak response were available, repertoires could be characterized only after the peak T cell response. CD4 TCRs associated with the vaccine covered the entire spike protein, and the dominant responses were in regions 160-218 and 743-854.

The CDR3 regions of human TCRbeta chains were subjected to immunosequencing. In the original analysis: Repertoire TCRs were matched against a reference library of SARS-CoV-2-specific TCRs generated with the MIRA antigen-specificity platform. Breadth was defined as the fraction of unique TCRs that were SARS-CoV-2-associated. Depth was defined as the fraction of total T cells that were SARS-CoV-2-associated. Each spike-specific TCR was assigned to its reactive spike region and to a CD4 or CD8 class using the MIRA data. Log10-transformed breadth and depth values were compared by one-way ANOVA with Sidak's multiple comparisons tests. Sourced from immuneACCESS, this table was stored by TCRdb with only in-frame sequences that have V and J called. A share of the clones is absent; for the studies checked, an unresolved V gene accounts for under half, and the remainder has no known explanation. V and J calls and clone size follow that table, whereas D and trimming were derived from the DNA. The sample table contains just under 80,000 clones; only one count was recorded for approximately 92% of them. The ten largest clones capture approximately 4.5% of the sample.

This specimen's time point label, per the study, means: about 28 days (+/-7) after the second vaccine dose. AZD1222 recipients given second doses at about 4 weeks or at about 12 weeks were pooled, since spike-specific TCR depth and breadth were not found to differ between the two schedules. The vaccinee samples were drawn from two UK trials, COV001 and COV002, one of which was a single-blind randomized controlled phase 2/3 trial testing AZD1222 (ChAdOx1 nCoV-19) in healthy adults. Trial participant PBMC samples were collected at day 0 and day 28 after the second dose for TCRbeta chain sequencing. Notes on this clone: Its cognate antigen has yet to be identified. No much larger clonotype is one base removed from it; base qualities were not supplied.

The germline V gene (reference sequence) sets CDR1 to LNHNV and CDR2 to YYDKDF. Germline trimming amounts to 4 bases on V and 6 bases on J, with 8 as the count of junction bases outside the gene matches. CDR3 length: 15 amino acids, cysteine to phenylalanine. Just CDR3 DNA is preserved here, 45 bases in frame from base 1. The chain is assembled from TRBV15 and TRBJ1-4; 7 middle bases align to TRBD1. The starting material was peripheral blood, obtained 28 days after the second AZD1222 dose. The TCR originated in an adult who received the AZD1222 COVID-19 vaccine. The DNA sequence is TGTGCCACCAGCAACCCAGGGGGGTGGGATGAAAAACTGTTTTTT. Its protein reads: CATSNPGGWDEKLFF.